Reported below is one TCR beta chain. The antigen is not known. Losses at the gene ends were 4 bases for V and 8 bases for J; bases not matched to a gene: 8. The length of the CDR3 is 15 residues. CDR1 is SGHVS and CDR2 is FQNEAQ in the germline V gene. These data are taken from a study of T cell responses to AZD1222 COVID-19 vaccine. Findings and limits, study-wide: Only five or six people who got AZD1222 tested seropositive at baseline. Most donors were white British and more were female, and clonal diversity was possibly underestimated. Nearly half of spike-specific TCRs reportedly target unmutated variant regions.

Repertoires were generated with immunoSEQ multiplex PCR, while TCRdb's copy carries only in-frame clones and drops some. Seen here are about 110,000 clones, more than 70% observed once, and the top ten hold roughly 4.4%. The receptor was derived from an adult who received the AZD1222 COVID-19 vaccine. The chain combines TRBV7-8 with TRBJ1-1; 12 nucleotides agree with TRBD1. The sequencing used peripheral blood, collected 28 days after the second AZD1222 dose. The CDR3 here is CASSSSGTGGEEAFF. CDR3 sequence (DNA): TGTGCCAGCAGCTCGTCAGGGACAGGGGGCGAGGAAGCTTTCTTT.